These 9 T cell receptor beta chains share one sample of origin, sequenced in a study of blood T cells in healthy people across ages. The authors ran a second PCR of 7 to 11 cycles using a sample-barcoded 5' primer and a J-beta primer mix. TCRdb reprocessed the 5' RACE reads via MiXCR and lists one record per CDR3 protein. The sample has hundreds of thousands of distinct CDR3 sequences, about 42% seen once. Source material: blood. The receptors derive from a man between 60 and 75 years old in good health.

This clonotype was recorded at least ten times. The chain couples TRBV6-9 to TRBJ1-2; D is unclear. The CDR3 is 17 amino acids. CDR1 and CDR2 (germline): MNHGY, SVAAGI. V lost 7 bases to trimming and J lost 5 bases, with 26 bases between them. The CDR3 loop reads CASMTSKLPPNYYGYTF. The CDR3 DNA reads as TGTGCCAGCATGACCTCTAAGCTGCCTCCCAACTATTATGGCTACACCTTC.

V and J are TRBV6-5 and TRBJ2-3, with 12 bases lining up with TRBD2. V dropped 6 bases and J dropped 4; count of bases not matched to a gene: 8. The CDR3 has 16 amino acids. In germline, CDR1 is MNHEY, CDR2 SVGAGI. Here the CDR3 reads CASSIGTSGLPDTQYF. The CDR3 DNA reads TGTGCCAGCAGCATCGGGACTAGCGGGCTACCAGATACGCAGTATTTT.

Only a few counts were recorded for this clonotype. The chain has TRBV20-1 and TRBJ2-7; 7 bases agree with TRBD1. The CDR3 length is 16 residues. The junction had 8 bases not matched to a gene; V was cut back by 0 bases and J by 0 bases. CDR1 and CDR2 from the germline V gene are DFQATT and SNEGSKA (reference sequence). This chain's CDR3 is CSARDSGTVYSYEQYF. CDR3 coding DNA: TGCAGTGCTAGAGATTCCGGGACAGTCTACTCCTACGAGCAGTACTTC.

The chain carries TRBV20-1 and TRBJ1-1; D is unclear. The CDR3 totals 14 residues. CDR1 DFQATT and CDR2 SNEGSKA come from the germline V gene (reference sequence). Trimming removed 0 bases at V and 1 base at J, with 9 bases between. The CDR3 reads CSARDHRANTEAFF. The CDR3 DNA reads TGCAGTGCTAGAGATCATCGGGCGAACACTGAAGCTTTCTTT.

This clonotype was counted between two and nine times. The rearrangement joins TRBV5-1 to TRBJ2-5; possibly TRBD2 for D (6 bases). The CDR3 totals 14 residues. CDR1 SGHRS and CDR2 YFSETQ come from the germline V gene. Trimming cost V 5 bases and J 3 bases, with 14 bases left between them. CDR3 region: CASRPGTEKETQYF. The CDR3 nucleotides read TGCGCCAGCAGACCAGGGACTGAGAAAGAGACCCAGTACTTC.

V and J are TRBV11-2 and TRBJ1-3; D uncertain. Germline V gene lookup returns CDR1 SGHAT and CDR2 FQNNGV. Trimming pared 3 bases from V and 1 base from J, leaving 7 bases between. The CDR3 covers 14 residues. The CDR3 is CASSFGISGNTIYF. Here the CDR3 DNA reads TGTGCCAGCAGCTTCGGCATTTCTGGAAACACCATATATTTT.

The chain combines TRBV29-1 with TRBJ2-1; TRBD2 matches 11 bases. With V trimmed by 3 bases and J by 6 bases, 13 bases remained unmatched. CDR3 length equals 17 residues. CDR1 is SQVTM, CDR2 ANQGSEA, per germline. CDR3 region: CSVEGLAVPLYGNEQFF. CDR3 DNA sequence: TGCAGCGTTGAGGGACTAGCGGTACCTCTCTATGGCAATGAGCAGTTCTTC.

The chain uses TRBV28 and TRBJ2-4, with 7 bases that match TRBD1. CDR1 is MDHEN, CDR2 SYDVKM, per germline. V shed 6 bases and J 0 bases; nucleotides not matched to a gene: 5. The length of the CDR3 is 15 residues. The chain's CDR3 is CASREDRQAKNIQYF. The CDR3 nucleotides read TGTGCCAGCAGAGAGGACAGGCAAGCCAAAAACATTCAGTACTTC.

V and J are TRBV3-1 and TRBJ2-4, with 13 bases fitting TRBD2. With the DNA end fitting TRBJ2-7 better, the J assignment may be wrong. Germline loops: CDR1 LGHDT, CDR2 YNNKEL (reference sequence). The CDR3 is 20 residues long. CDR3 sequence (DNA): TGTGCCAGCAGCCAAAGTCCGGGACTAGCGGGGACCTATCTACGCTACGAGCAGTACTTC. The encoded protein is CASSQSPGLAGTYLRYEQYF.